Listed here is a single T cell receptor beta chain. This sample was included in a study of T cell responses to AZD1222 COVID-19 vaccine. Sequencing was performed with immunoSEQ multiplex PCR; in TCRdb, only in-frame clones are kept and a portion is missing. This sample yields 150,000 or so clones, of which roughly 90% are seen a single time; less than 3.5% belongs to the top ten. V lost 3 bases to trimming and J lost 3 bases, with 11 bases between them. Germline V gene lookup returns CDR1 LGHNA and CDR2 YSLEER. The CDR3 covers 14 residues. The gene calls are TRBV4-3 and TRBJ1-2; no clear D gene. The clonotype comes from an adult who received the AZD1222 COVID-19 vaccine. The sample here was peripheral blood, taken 28 days after the second AZD1222 dose. The CDR3 DNA is TGCGCCAGCAGCCACAGAGGGAGGGACTATGGCTACACCTTC. Translated, it gives CASSHRGRDYGYTF.